Listed here is a single TCR beta chain. Only in-frame clones appear in the TCRdb table, and some are missing; sequencing was by immunoSEQ multiplex PCR. The sample records over 85,000 clones, about nine tenths being singletons. The data were taken from a study of T cell changes during pregnancy in multiple sclerosis. Trimming shortened V by 2 bases and J by 4 bases, and 11 bases separated the two germline ends. The CDR3 consists of 14 residues. Looked up from germline, CDR1 is SGHVS and CDR2 is FQNEAQ. This specimen was peripheral blood, taken in the second trimester of pregnancy. V gene TRBV7-8 combines with J gene TRBJ1-1; D might be TRBD1 (5 bases). The receptor comes from a female donor in good health, enrolled as a control in a pregnancy study. CDR3 in amino acids: CASSLIDSSTEAFF. In nucleotides, the CDR3 is TGTGCCAGCAGCTTAATCGACAGCAGCACTGAAGCTTTCTTT. Filled out from reference TRBV7-8 and TRBJ1-1, the complete variable domain reads GAGVSQSPRYKVAKRGQDVALRCDPISGHVSLFWYQQALGQGPEFLTYFQNEAQLDKSGLPSDRFFAERPEGSVSTLKIQRTQQEDSAVYLCASSLIDSSTEAFFGQGTRLTVV.